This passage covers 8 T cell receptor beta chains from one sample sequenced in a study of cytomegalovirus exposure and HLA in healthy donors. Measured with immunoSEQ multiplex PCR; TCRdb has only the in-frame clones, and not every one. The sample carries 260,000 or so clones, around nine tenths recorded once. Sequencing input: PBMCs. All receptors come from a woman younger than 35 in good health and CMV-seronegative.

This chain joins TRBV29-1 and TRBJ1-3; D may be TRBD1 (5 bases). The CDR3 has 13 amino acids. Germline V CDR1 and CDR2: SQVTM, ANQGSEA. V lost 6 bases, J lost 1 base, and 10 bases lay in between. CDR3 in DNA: TGCAGCGTGGAGGGGAGGTCTGGAAACACCATATATTTT. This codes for CSVEGRSGNTIYF.

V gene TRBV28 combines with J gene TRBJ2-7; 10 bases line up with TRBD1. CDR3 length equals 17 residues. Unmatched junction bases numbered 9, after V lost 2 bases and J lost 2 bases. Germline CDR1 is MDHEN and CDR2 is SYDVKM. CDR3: CASSLIPRGTGAYEQYF. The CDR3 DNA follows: TGTGCCAGCAGTTTAATCCCCCGGGGGACAGGGGCCTACGAGCAGTACTTC.

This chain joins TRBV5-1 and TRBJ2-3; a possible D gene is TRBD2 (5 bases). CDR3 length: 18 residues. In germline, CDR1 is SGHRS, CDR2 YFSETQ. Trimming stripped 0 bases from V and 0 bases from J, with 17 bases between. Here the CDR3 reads CASSLAVSGLLSTDTQYF. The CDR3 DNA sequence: TGCGCCAGCAGCTTGGCTGTCTCTGGACTTCTTAGCACAGATACGCAGTATTTT.

CDR3 residues: CASKGQVAGAIEQYF. In nucleotides, the CDR3 is TGTGCCAGCAAAGGGCAGGTGGCGGGAGCGATCGAGCAGTACTTC. This chain joins TRBV6-5 and TRBJ2-7, with 7 bases fitting TRBD2. The J segment lost 6 bases and the V segment lost 7 bases, leaving 15 bases of the junction unmatched. The length of the CDR3 is 15 residues. The germline V gene encodes CDR1 MNHEY and CDR2 SVGAGI.

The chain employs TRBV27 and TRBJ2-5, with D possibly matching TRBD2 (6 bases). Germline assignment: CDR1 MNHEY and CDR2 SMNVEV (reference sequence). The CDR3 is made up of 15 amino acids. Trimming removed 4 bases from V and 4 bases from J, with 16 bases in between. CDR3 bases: TGTGCCAGCAGTTCATGGACCGGGACTCGAGAGACCCAGTACTTC. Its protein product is CASSSWTGTRETQYF.

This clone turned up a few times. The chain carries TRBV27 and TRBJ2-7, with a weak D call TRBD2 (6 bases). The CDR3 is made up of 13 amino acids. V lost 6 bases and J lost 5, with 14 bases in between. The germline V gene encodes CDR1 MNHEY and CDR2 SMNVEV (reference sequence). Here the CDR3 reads CASSDGRSHEQYF. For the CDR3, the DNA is TGTGCCAGCAGCGACGGGAGATCCCACGAGCAGTACTTC.

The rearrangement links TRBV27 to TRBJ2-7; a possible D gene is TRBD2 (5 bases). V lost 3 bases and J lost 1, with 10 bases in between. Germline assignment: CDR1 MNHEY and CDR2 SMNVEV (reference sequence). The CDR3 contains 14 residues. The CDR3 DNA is TGTGCCAGCAGTTTTAGCGCGGCTTCCTACGAGCAGTACTTC. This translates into CASSFSAASYEQYF.

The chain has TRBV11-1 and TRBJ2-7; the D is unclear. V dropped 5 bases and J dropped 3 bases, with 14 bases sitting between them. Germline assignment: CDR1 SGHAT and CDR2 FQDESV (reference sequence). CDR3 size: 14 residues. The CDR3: CASSPGLNGYEQYF. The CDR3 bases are TGTGCCAGCAGCCCCGGGTTGAACGGCTACGAGCAGTACTTC.